This T cell receptor (beta chain) was sequenced for a study of OX40 agonist ivuxolimab in advanced cancers. Overall study findings and caveats: Low normalized T-cell clonal expansion was also seen in some nonresponders.

Worth noting for this clone: What it recognizes is unknown.

This table comes from immunoSEQ multiplex PCR, and its TCRdb copy is limited to in-frame clones, with some not included. The sample includes 75,000 to 95,000 clones, 84% of them seen just once. The CDR3 totals 14 residues. After removal of 6 bases from V and 7 bases from J, the junction contained 12 bases not matched to a gene. The V gene's germline CDR1 is MDHEN and CDR2 SYDVKM. V usage is TRBV28 and J usage is TRBJ2-7; 7 positions agree with TRBD2. The TCR sequence derives from an adult with an advanced solid tumor such as melanoma, head and neck, liver or kidney cancer. The sequences come from CD4+ or CD8+ T cells sorted from blood, collected in a trial of the OX40 agonist ivuxolimab. CDR3: CASRIQGSGGEQYF. The CDR3 nucleotides are TGTGCCAGCAGAATACAAGGATCCGGGGGGGAGCAGTACTTC. The full variable domain, with the rest looked up from reference TRBV28 and TRBJ2-7, is DVKVTQSSRYLVKRTGEKVFLECVQDMDHENMFWYRQDPGLGLRLIYFSYDVKMKEKGDIPEGYSVSREKKERFSLILESASTNQTSMYLCASRIQGSGGEQYFGPGTRLTVT.